Listed here are 6 T cell receptor beta chains from one sample, sequenced in a study of blood T cell repertoires in COVID-19. Method: immunoSEQ multiplex PCR; TCRdb's copy keeps in-frame clones and lacks some. The top ten hold roughly 2.6% of the sample, which has about 180,000 clones, more than 75% seen once. The sample taken for sequencing was peripheral blood. Receptor source: a middle-aged man with active or convalescent COVID-19.

The CDR3 nucleotides are TGTGCCAGCAGTGAAGACAGGACGTATACGGACACTGAAGCTTTCTTT. Its translation is CASSEDRTYTDTEAFF. The gene calls are TRBV6-1 and TRBJ1-1; TRBD1 might be the D (5 bases). V dropped 1 base and J dropped 3 bases, with 15 bases sitting between them. Germline V CDR1 and CDR2: MNHNS, SASEGT. The CDR3 covers 16 residues.

The V gene is TRBV5-4, the J gene TRBJ1-2; 12 bases align to TRBD1. V was clipped by 2 bases and J by 6 bases; unmatched bases: 14. The CDR3 runs to 18 residues. The germline V gene has CDR1 SGHNT and CDR2 YYREEE (reference sequence). Here the CDR3 DNA reads TGTGCCAGCAGCTTCGATACCGGGACAGGGGGCTATGGGGATGGCTACACCTTC. Translation: CASSFDTGTGGYGDGYTF. Together with reference TRBV5-4 and TRBJ1-2, the CDR3 gives the full variable domain: ETGVTQSPTHLIKTRGQQVTLRCSSQSGHNTVSWYQQALGQGPQFIFQYYREEENGRGNFPPRFSGLQFPNYSSELNVNALELDDSALYLCASSFDTGTGGYGDGYTFGSGTRLTVV.

This chain links TRBV7-2 with TRBJ2-1, with 8 bases matching TRBD1. Germline V gene data show CDR1 as SGHTA and CDR2 as FQGNSA. CDR3 length: 15 residues. V was clipped by 4 bases and J by 2 bases; unmatched bases: 4. CDR3 sequence: CASSSRQGTYNEQFF. For the CDR3, the DNA is TGTGCCAGCAGCTCCCGACAGGGGACCTACAATGAGCAGTTCTTC.

The chain uses TRBV6-4 and TRBJ2-5, with TRBD1 identical over 10 bases. CDR1 MRHNA and CDR2 SNTAGT come from the germline V gene. J lost 5 bases, V lost 6 bases, and 9 bases had no gene match. This CDR3 contains 15 residues. In DNA form, the CDR3 reads TGTGCCAGCAGCCTGACAGGGGGCCTTGGGGAGACCCAGTACTTC. Translated: CASSLTGGLGETQYF.

This chain connects TRBV6-5 to TRBJ1-2, with TRBD1 matching 7 bases. The ends lost 1 base at V and 4 bases at J; junction bases unmatched: 3. The CDR3 spans 14 residues. Germline values: CDR1 MNHEY, CDR2 SVGAGI. Here the CDR3 DNA reads TGTGCCAGCAGTTACTTGGGGACAGCCTATGGCTACACCTTC. This gives the protein CASSYLGTAYGYTF.

The chain combines TRBV7-2 with TRBJ1-4; D ambiguous. Deletions cut 0 bases from V and 0 bases from J, with 5 bases between. The CDR3 is 15 residues long. Germline V gives CDR1 SGHTA, CDR2 FQGNSA. The CDR3 nucleotides are TGTGCCAGCAGCTTAGCCCTTGCAACTAATGAAAAACTGTTTTTT. It codes for CASSLALATNEKLFF.